What follows are 20 T cell receptor beta chains derived from one specimen sequenced in a study of T-cell reconstitution after alpha-beta-depleted transplantation in children. The library targeted TCRbeta and was prepared with unique molecular identifiers. MiXCR, applied by TCRdb to the PCR reads, yields one record per CDR3 protein. The table lists about 98,000 distinct CDR3 sequences, more than 20% of them singletons. The input for sequencing was PBMCs, taken before TCRalphabeta/CD19-depleted stem cell transplant. These receptors all come from a boy aged 2 to 10 with acute lymphoblastic leukemia, due to receive a stem cell transplant.

The sample holds many counts of this clonotype. V and J are TRBV20-1 and TRBJ2-1; TRBD2 aligns across 9 bases. The CDR3 loop spans 14 amino acids. J was trimmed by 8 bases and V by 3 bases; bases with no gene match: 8. The V gene's germline CDR1 is DFQATT and CDR2 SNEGSKA (reference sequence). The CDR3, as DNA: TGCAGTGCTAGCGGCGGGAGGGCCTTGGATGAGCAGTTCTTC. As protein: CSASGGRALDEQFF.

This chain connects TRBV6-1 to TRBJ2-2; 10 bases agree with TRBD1. The germline gives CDR1 MNHNS, CDR2 SASEGT. Trimming took 5 bases from V and 3 from J; bases not matched to a gene: 6. This CDR3 has 16 residues. The CDR3 loop is CASSRDRGPHTGELFF. The CDR3, as DNA: TGTGCCAGCAGTCGCGACAGGGGGCCCCACACCGGGGAGCTGTTTTTT.

V and J are TRBV7-3 and TRBJ2-2; 7 bases map to TRBD1. Trimming at V came to 5 bases and at J to 4 bases, leaving 10 bases not matched to a gene. Germline V lookup: CDR1 SGHTA, CDR2 FQGTGA. The CDR3 consists of 16 residues. In nucleotides, the CDR3 is TGTGCCAGCAGCGTAGGGGGCAGCGGAGCCACCGGGGAGCTGTTTTTT. Encoded protein: CASSVGGSGATGELFF.

The chain recombines TRBV5-1 with TRBJ2-7; TRBD2 matches 10 bases. Unmatched junction bases numbered 7, after V lost 0 bases and J lost 4 bases. The CDR3 is 16 amino acids. CDR1 and CDR2 (germline): SGHRS, YFSETQ. DNA of the CDR3: TGCGCCAGCAGCTTGGCCATAGCGGGAGGCGTTTACGAGCAGTACTTC. As protein: CASSLAIAGGVYEQYF. Based on the CDR3 plus reference TRBV5-1 and TRBJ2-7, the full variable domain is KAGVTQTPRYLIKTRGQQVTLSCSPISGHRSVSWYQQTPGQGLQFLFEYFSETQRNKGNFPGRFSGRQFSNSRSEMNVSTLELGDSALYLCASSLAIAGGVYEQYFGPGTRLTVT.

The chain joins TRBV5-1 to TRBJ2-7, with D uncertain. Trimming stripped 4 bases from V and 2 bases from J, with 16 bases between. The CDR3 loop spans 15 amino acids. Germline CDR1 and CDR2: SGHRS and YFSETQ. As DNA, the CDR3 is TGCGCCAGCAGCCCCTCCGCAGGCCGAGCCTACGAGCAGTACTTC. Its translation: CASSPSAGRAYEQYF.

This chain links TRBV10-3 with TRBJ1-1; the match to TRBD1 covers 9 bases. The CDR3 extends over 15 amino acids. Trimming cost V 10 bases and J 4 bases; bases outside gene matches: 13. Germline CDR1 ENHRY, CDR2 SYGVKD. The DNA of the CDR3 is TGTGCCACTCGGGACAGGGCCCCTGAAGGCACTGAAGCTTTCTTT. Protein product: CATRDRAPEGTEAFF.

V is TRBV12-3 or TRBV12-4 and J is TRBJ2-6; possible D gene TRBD1, 5 bases. This CDR3 region has 15 residues. V lost 3 bases, J lost 2 bases, and 8 bases lay in between. The CDR3 region is CASSFAGTGANVLTF. The CDR3 bases are TGTGCCAGCAGTTTCGCAGGGACTGGGGCCAACGTCCTGACTTTC.

This clonotype has just a few counts. The chain employs TRBV5-1 and TRBJ1-2; 7 bases agree with TRBD1. The V gene's germline CDR1 is SGHRS and CDR2 YFSETQ. The CDR3 runs to 15 residues. J gave up 7 bases and V 4 bases, and 13 bases lay outside the gene matches. The CDR3 DNA sequence: TGCGCCAGCAGCCCGGGGGACAGATTTTCATCTGGCTACACCTTC. Protein product: CASSPGDRFSSGYTF.

V is TRBV12-3 or TRBV12-4 and J is TRBJ2-7; D gene ambiguous. Trimming shortened V by 6 bases and J by 5 bases, and 23 bases separated the two germline ends. The CDR3 has 16 residues. CDR3 nucleotide sequence: TGTGCCAGCAGCACGAGCCACCTTAGCTCCTTACACGAGCAGTACTTC. Amino acid sequence: CASSTSHLSSLHEQYF.

This sequence joins TRBV5-1 and TRBJ2-3; 9 positions agree with TRBD1. V lost 2 bases to trimming and J lost 2 bases; unmatched junction nucleotides: 3. This CDR3 region has 15 residues. The germline gives CDR1 SGHRS, CDR2 YFSETQ. In DNA form, the CDR3 reads TGCGCCAGCAGCTTTGGGGACAGGGACACAGATACGCAGTATTTT. Translating gives CASSFGDRDTDTQYF.

This clonotype was recorded a few times. The chain recombines TRBV4-3 with TRBJ2-1; 11 nucleotides match TRBD2. Looked up from germline, CDR1 is LGHNA and CDR2 is YSLEER. CDR3 length: 17 residues. Unmatched junction bases numbered 2, after V lost 1 base and J lost 0 bases. This CDR3 is CASSQGTSGLSYNEQFF. The DNA of the CDR3 is TGCGCCAGCAGCCAAGGGACTAGCGGGCTCTCCTACAATGAGCAGTTCTTC.

V usage is TRBV5-6 and J usage is TRBJ1-5, with D possibly TRBD1 on 5 matching bases. CDR1 SGHDT and CDR2 YYEEEE come from the germline V gene. The V gene lost 0 bases and the J gene lost 3 bases, with 13 bases spanning the gap. The CDR3 runs to 16 residues. The CDR3 region is CASSLAGGGDNQPQHF. CDR3 nucleotides: TGTGCCAGCAGCTTGGCCGGGGGGGGGGACAATCAGCCCCAGCATTTT.

The chain uses TRBV20-1 and TRBJ2-7; 9 bases are a match to TRBD1. This CDR3 has 13 amino acids. V gave up 5 bases and J gave up 0 bases; unmatched junction bases: 2. Germline V gene sequence: CDR1 DFQATT, CDR2 SNEGSKA (reference sequence). In nucleotides, the CDR3 is TGCAGTGCTTGGGACAGGGACTCCTACGAGCAGTACTTC. This translates into CSAWDRDSYEQYF.

This clonotype was seen a handful of times. This chain uses TRBV7-9 with TRBJ2-1, with 10 bases identical to TRBD2. This CDR3 contains 16 residues. The V and J ends lost 5 bases and 7 bases, in that order; junction bases with no gene match: 11. Per the germline V gene, CDR1 is SEHNR and CDR2 is FQNEAQ (reference sequence). The CDR3 here is CASSTWTSGGQNEQFF. The CDR3 nucleotides are TGTGCCAGCAGCACTTGGACTAGCGGAGGGCAAAATGAGCAGTTCTTC.

This clonotype was seen more than once but under ten times. V and J are TRBV20-1 and TRBJ1-4; 7 nucleotides agree with TRBD1. The junction had 14 bases not matched to a gene; V was cut back by 5 bases and J by 2 bases. The CDR3 extends over 17 amino acids. Per the germline V gene, CDR1 is DFQATT and CDR2 is SNEGSKA (reference sequence). Here the CDR3 reads CSALMAGGSGTNEKLFF. The CDR3 DNA reads TGCAGTGCTCTCATGGCAGGGGGGAGCGGTACTAATGAAAAACTGTTTTTT.

V gene TRBV5-1 combines with J gene TRBJ2-3, with no clear D. The CDR3 covers 14 residues. In germline, CDR1 is SGHRS, CDR2 YFSETQ. V dropped 4 bases and J dropped 2 bases, with 11 bases sitting between them. CDR3 nucleotide sequence: TGCGCCAGCAGCCTTCGGAAAAACACAGATACGCAGTATTTT. This encodes CASSLRKNTDTQYF.

CDR3 sequence reads: CASRSGGNSYEQYF. CDR3 DNA sequence: TGTGCCAGCCGTAGCGGAGGGAACTCCTACGAGCAGTACTTC. The genes are TRBV6-1 and TRBJ2-7, with D possibly being TRBD2 (6 bases). Trimming stripped 8 bases from V and 0 bases from J, with 14 bases between. Germline loops: CDR1 MNHNS, CDR2 SASEGT. This CDR3 is built from 14 residues.

This clonotype was found a few times. The chain joins TRBV30 to TRBJ2-7; no firm D call. Trimming took off 2 bases at V and 4 bases at J, with 15 bases between the two ends. The CDR3 sequence is 14 residues long. The germline gives CDR1 GTSNPN, CDR2 SVGIG (reference sequence). The CDR3 sequence: CAWSRAGMRYEQYF. CDR3 nucleotides: TGTGCCTGGAGTCGGGCTGGGATGAGGTACGAGCAGTACTTC.

This clonotype was seen repeatedly, ten times or more. The chain recombines TRBV28 with TRBJ2-4; maybe TRBD2 (6 bases). V was cut by 5 bases and J by 2 bases, with 10 bases left in between. The CDR3 extends over 14 amino acids. Germline CDR1 MDHEN, CDR2 SYDVKM. The CDR3 DNA follows: TGTGCCAGCAGTCAACGCGGGACCAAAAACATTCAGTACTTC. This translates into CASSQRGTKNIQYF.

This clonotype was seen only a few times. The chain is built from TRBV6-5 and TRBJ2-7; no reliable D call. This CDR3 contains 15 residues. From germline, CDR1 is MNHEY and CDR2 SVGAGI. Trimming shortened V by 6 bases and J by 7 bases, and 22 bases separated the two germline ends. In nucleotides, the CDR3 is TGTGCCAGCAGGCAACGCATGGGATACGAAAGGGAGCAGTACTTC. It translates to CASRQRMGYEREQYF.